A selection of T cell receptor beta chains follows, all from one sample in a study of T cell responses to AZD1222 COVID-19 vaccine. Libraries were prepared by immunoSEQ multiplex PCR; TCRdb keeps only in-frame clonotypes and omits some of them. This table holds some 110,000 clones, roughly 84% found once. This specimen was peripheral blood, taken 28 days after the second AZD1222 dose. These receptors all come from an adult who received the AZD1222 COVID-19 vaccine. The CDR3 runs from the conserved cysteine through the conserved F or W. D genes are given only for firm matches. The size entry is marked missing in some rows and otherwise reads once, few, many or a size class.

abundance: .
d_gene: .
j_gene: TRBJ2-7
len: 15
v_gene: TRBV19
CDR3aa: CASSISAVPSYEQYF
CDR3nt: TGTGCCAGTAGTATTAGTGCGGTACCCTCCTACGAGCAGTACTTC

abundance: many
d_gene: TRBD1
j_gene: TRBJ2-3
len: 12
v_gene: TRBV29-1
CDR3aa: CSATGGTDTQYF
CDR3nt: TGCAGCGCAACAGGGGGCACAGATACGCAGTATTTT

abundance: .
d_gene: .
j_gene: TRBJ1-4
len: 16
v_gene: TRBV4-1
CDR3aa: CASSQVGVIGYEKLFF
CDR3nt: TGCGCCAGCAGCCAAGTAGGAGTAATAGGGTACGAAAAACTGTTTTTT

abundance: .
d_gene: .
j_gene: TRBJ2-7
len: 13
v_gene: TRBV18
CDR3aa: CASSRSDPYEQYF
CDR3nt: TGTGCCAGCTCTAGGTCCGACCCCTACGAGCAGTACTTC

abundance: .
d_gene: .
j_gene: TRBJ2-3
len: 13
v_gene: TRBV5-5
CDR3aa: CASSLFVTDTQYF
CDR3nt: TGTGCCAGCAGCTTATTTGTGACAGATACGCAGTATTTT

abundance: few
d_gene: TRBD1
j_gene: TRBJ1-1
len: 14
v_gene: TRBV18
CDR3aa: CASSPDRSNTEAFF
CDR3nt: TGTGCCAGCTCCCCGGACAGGAGTAACACTGAAGCTTTCTTT

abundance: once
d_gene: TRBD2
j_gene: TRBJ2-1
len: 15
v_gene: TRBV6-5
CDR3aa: CASSRTSGGYNEQFF
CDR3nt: TGTGCCAGCAGCCGGACTAGCGGGGGGTACAATGAGCAGTTCTTC

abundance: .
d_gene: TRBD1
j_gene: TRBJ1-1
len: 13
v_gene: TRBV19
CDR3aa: CASRQGAITEAFF
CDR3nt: TGTGCCAGTAGACAGGGGGCAATAACTGAAGCTTTCTTT

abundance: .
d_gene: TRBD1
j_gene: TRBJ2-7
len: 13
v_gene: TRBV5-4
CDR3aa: CASSPDRAYEQYF
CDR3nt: TGTGCCAGCAGCCCGGACAGGGCCTACGAGCAGTACTTC

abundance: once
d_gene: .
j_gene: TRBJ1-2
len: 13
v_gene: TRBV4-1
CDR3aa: CASSQDNSAGYTF
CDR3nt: TGCGCCAGCAGCCAAGATAATTCGGCGGGCTACACCTTC

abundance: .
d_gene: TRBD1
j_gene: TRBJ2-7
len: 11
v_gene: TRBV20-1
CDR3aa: CSASQGAKQYF
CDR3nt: TGCAGTGCTAGCCAGGGGGCAAAGCAGTACTTC

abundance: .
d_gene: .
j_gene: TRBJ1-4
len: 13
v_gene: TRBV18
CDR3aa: CASSLGQREKLFF
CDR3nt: TGTGCCAGCTCACTGGGACAAAGGGAAAAACTGTTTTTT